The clone carrying this T cell receptor (beta chain) was recorded only once. As yet, its antigen is unknown. The V and J ends lost 10 bases and 3 bases respectively, with 20 bases between them. CDR1 and CDR2 from the germline V gene are MNHEY and SVGAGI. The CDR3 totals 15 residues. Profiled with immunoSEQ multiplex PCR; TCRdb holds only in-frame clones, not every one. The table records fewer than 30,000 clones, about 92% of them present only once. On average around 100,000 T cells per donor were immunosequenced. The data derive from a study of T cells in tuberculosis. Study overall: IGRA-negative adolescents, IGRA-positive adolescents with latent tuberculosis and adults with active tuberculosis formed this South African cohort.

Study-wide results and caveats: Using the GMM-specific repertoire gave about 90% accuracy versus roughly 68% with motifs.

The TCR originated in a donor aged 10 to 29 with latent tuberculosis or without tuberculosis infection. The sequenced sample was PBMCs. The rearrangement uses TRBV6-5 and TRBJ2-3; tentative D call: TRBD1 (5 bases). CDR3 DNA sequence: TGTGCCACGTCCCAGACAGCCAAGAGAACAGATACGCAGTATTTT. Translating it yields CATSQTAKRTDTQYF.